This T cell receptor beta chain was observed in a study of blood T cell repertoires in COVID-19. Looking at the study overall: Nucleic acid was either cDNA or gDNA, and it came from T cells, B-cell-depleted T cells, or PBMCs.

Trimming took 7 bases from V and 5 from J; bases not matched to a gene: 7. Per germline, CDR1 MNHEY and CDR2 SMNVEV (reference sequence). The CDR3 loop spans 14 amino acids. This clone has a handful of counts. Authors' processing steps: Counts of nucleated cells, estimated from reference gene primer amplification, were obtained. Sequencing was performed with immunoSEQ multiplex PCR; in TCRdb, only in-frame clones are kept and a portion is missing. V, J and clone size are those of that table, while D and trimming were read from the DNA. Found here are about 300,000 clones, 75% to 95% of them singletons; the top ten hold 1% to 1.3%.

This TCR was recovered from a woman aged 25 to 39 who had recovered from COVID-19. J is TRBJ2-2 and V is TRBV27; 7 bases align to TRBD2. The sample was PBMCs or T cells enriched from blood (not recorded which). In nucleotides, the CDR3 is TGTGCCAGCAACAATCCGGGGGGAACCGGGGAGCTGTTTTTT. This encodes CASNNPGGTGELFF.